This entry describes one TCR beta chain. These data come from a study of OX40 agonist ivuxolimab in advanced cancers. The data were produced by immunoSEQ multiplex PCR, yet TCRdb's version contains in-frame clones alone and is incomplete. Among roughly 77,000 clones listed, about 92% were seen once. Trimming left V 6 bases short and J 0 bases short, with 5 bases between. Germline V lookup: CDR1 MGHDK, CDR2 SYGVNS. CDR3 size: 12 residues. The source material was CD4+ or CD8+ T cells sorted from blood, sampled in a trial of the OX40 agonist ivuxolimab. The TCR was taken from an adult with an advanced solid tumor such as melanoma, head and neck, liver or kidney cancer. This chain uses TRBV25-1 with TRBJ1-1; no definite D call. This chain's CDR3 is CASSRLNTEAFF. The CDR3 DNA sequence: TGTGCCAGCAGCCGGCTGAACACTGAAGCTTTCTTT.